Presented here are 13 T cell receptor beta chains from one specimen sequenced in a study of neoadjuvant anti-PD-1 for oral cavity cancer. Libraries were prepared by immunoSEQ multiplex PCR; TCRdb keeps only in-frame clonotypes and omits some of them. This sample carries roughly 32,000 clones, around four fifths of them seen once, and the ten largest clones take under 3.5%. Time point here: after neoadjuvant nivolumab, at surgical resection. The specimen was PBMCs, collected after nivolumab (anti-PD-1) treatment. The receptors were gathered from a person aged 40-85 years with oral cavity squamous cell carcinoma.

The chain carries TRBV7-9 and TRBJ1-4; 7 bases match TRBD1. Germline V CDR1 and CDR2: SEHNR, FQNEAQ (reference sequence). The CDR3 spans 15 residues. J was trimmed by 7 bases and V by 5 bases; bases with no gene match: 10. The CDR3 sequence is CASSPRQGGVEKLFF. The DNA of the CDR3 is TGTGCCAGCAGCCCCCGACAGGGAGGCGTTGAAAAACTGTTTTTT.

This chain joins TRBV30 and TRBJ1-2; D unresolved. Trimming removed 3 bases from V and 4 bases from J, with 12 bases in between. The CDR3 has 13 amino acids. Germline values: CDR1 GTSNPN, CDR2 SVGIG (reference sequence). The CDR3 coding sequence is TGTGCCTGGAGGCAGGAAACCTTCTATGGCTACACCTTC. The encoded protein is CAWRQETFYGYTF.

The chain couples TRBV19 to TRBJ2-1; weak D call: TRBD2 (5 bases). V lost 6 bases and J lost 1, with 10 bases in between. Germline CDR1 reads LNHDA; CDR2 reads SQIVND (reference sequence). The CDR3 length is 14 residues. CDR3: CASSFRGSYNEQFF. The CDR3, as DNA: TGTGCCAGTAGCTTCCGGGGTTCCTACAATGAGCAGTTCTTC.

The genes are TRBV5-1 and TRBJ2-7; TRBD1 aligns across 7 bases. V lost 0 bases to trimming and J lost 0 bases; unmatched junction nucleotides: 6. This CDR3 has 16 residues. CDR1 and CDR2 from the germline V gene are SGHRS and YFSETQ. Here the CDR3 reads CASSLVPTGPSYEQYF. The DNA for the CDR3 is TGCGCCAGCAGCTTGGTTCCGACAGGGCCCTCCTACGAGCAGTACTTC.

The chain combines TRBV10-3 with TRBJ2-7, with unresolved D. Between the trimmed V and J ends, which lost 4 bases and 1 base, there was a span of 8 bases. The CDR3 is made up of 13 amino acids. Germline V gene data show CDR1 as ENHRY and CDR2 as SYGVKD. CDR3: CAISVLASYEQYF. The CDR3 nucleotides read TGTGCCATCAGTGTTTTAGCTTCCTACGAGCAGTACTTC.

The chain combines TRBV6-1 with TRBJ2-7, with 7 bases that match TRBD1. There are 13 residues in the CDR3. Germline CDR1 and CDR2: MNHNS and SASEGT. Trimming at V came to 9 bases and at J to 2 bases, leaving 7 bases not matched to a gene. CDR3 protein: CASNDREAYEQYF. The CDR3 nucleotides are TGTGCCAGTAACGACAGGGAAGCCTACGAGCAGTACTTC.

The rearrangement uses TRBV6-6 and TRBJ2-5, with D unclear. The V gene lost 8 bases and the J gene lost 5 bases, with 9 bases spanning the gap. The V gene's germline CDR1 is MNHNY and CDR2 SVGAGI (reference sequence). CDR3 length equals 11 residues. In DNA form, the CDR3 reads TGTGCCAGCTTAATGCGGGAGACCCAGTACTTC. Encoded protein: CASLMRETQYF.

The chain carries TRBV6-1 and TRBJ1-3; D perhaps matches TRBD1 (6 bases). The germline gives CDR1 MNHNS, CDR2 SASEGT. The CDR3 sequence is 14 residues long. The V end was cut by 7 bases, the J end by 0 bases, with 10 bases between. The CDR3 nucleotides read TGTGCCAGCATCCTGGACAGCTCTGGAAACACCATATATTTT. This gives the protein CASILDSSGNTIYF.

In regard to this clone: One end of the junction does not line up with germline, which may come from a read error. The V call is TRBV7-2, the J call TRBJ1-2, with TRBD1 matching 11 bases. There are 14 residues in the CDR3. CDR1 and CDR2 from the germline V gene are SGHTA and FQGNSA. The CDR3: CASSSWTGGYAYTF. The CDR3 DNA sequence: TGTGCCAGCAGCTCCTGGACAGGGGGCTATGCCTACACCTTC. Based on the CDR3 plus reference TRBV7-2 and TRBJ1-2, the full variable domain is GAGVSQSPSNKVTEKGKDVELRCDPISGHTALYWYRQSLGQGLEFLIYFQGNSAPDKSGLPSDRFSAERTGGSVSTLTIQRTQQEDSAVYLCASSSWTGGYAYTFGSGTRLTVV.

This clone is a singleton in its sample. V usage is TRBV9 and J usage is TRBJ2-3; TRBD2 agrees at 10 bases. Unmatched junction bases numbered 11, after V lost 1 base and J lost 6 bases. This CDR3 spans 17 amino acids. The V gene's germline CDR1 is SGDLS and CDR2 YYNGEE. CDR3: CASSVLDSGGAADTQYF. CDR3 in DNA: TGTGCCAGCAGCGTATTAGACAGCGGGGGGGCGGCGGATACGCAGTATTTT.

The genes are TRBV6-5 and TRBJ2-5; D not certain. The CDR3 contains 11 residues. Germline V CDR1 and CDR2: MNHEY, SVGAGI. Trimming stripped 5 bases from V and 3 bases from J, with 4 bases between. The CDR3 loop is CASSNKETQYF. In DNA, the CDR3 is TGTGCCAGCAGTAATAAAGAGACCCAGTACTTC.

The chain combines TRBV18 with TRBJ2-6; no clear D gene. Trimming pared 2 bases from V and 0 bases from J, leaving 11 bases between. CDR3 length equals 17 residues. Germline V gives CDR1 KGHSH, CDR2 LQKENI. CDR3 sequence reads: CASSPSLTGSGANVLTF. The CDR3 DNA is TGTGCCAGCTCACCAAGTCTAACTGGCTCTGGGGCCAACGTCCTGACTTTC. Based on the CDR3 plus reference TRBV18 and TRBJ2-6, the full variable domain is NAGVMQNPRHLVRRRGQEARLRCSPMKGHSHVYWYRQLPEEGLKFMVYLQKENIIDESGMPKERFSAEFPKEGPSILRIQQVVRGDSAAYFCASSPSLTGSGANVLTFGAGSRLTVL.

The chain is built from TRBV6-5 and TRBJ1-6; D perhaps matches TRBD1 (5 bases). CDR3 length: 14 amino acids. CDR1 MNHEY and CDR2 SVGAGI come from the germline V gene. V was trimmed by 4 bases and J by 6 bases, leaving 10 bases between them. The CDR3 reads CASSFRDLNSPLHF. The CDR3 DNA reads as TGTGCCAGCAGTTTCCGGGACCTTAATTCACCCCTCCACTTT.